Shown below are 26 T cell receptor beta chains from a single sample sequenced in a study of molecular identifiers for immune sequencing clone quantification. Each CDR3 protein gets one entry after TCRdb re-called the PCR reads with MiXCR. The table includes around 470,000 distinct CDR3 sequences, roughly 26% detected once. Sequencing was performed on naive CD8+ T cells from blood, with Jurkat cell RNA spiked in. Subset specified: FACS-sorted CD8+CD4-CCR7+CD45RA+ naive T cells. The source is a human donor in good health. Some libraries in this study had Jurkat cell RNA spiked in.

This clonotype was detected only once. This sequence may be a read error, since a much larger clone differs from it by one base. This chain uses TRBV28 with TRBJ2-7; 7 nucleotides agree with TRBD1. The CDR3 consists of 16 residues. The J segment lost 5 bases and the V segment lost 7 bases, leaving 17 bases of the junction unmatched. The germline gives CDR1 MDHEN, CDR2 SYDVKM. For the CDR3, the DNA is TGTGCCAGCAACCCGGACAGGACGCTAGGTATTGACGAGCAGTACTTC. Its translation: CASNPDRTLGIDEQYF.

The sample holds a few counts of this clonotype. The chain employs TRBV24-1 and TRBJ2-1; D gene ambiguous. The CDR3 is made up of 12 amino acids. Trimming pared 2 bases from V and 6 bases from J, leaving 4 bases between. Per germline, CDR1 KGHDR and CDR2 SFDVKD. CDR3 protein: CATSDSFNEQFF. In nucleotides, the CDR3 is TGTGCCACCAGTGATTCATTCAATGAGCAGTTCTTC.

This clonotype showed up many times. V is TRBV28 and J is TRBJ1-1; tentatively, D is TRBD1 (5 bases). The CDR3 consists of 13 residues. Trimming pared 4 bases from V and 7 bases from J, leaving 13 bases between. The germline CDR1 and CDR2 sequences are MDHEN and SYDVKM. The CDR3 DNA follows: TGTGCCAGCAGTTCCCCGGGACTGATTGAAGCTTTCTTT. It encodes CASSSPGLIEAFF.

Comments on this clonotype: Here the CDR3 omits its conserved ending phenylalanine or tryptophan, so a read error is the likely source. CDR3 region: CSAIRLAGRYYEQYL. The CDR3 DNA reads as TGCAGTGCTATCAGACTAGCGGGTAGATATTACGAGCAGTACCTC. The rearrangement joins TRBV20-1 to TRBJ2-7, with 10 bases identical to TRBD2. The CDR3 sequence is 15 residues long. The ends lost 4 bases at V and 4 bases at J; junction bases unmatched: 10. Germline assignment: CDR1 DFQATT and CDR2 SNEGSKA (reference sequence).

With regard to this clonotype: This sequence may be a read error, since a much larger clone differs from it by one base. V and J are TRBV20-1 and TRBJ1-1; no reliable D call. This CDR3 is 13 amino acids long. Germline V gene data show CDR1 as DFQATT and CDR2 as SNEGSKA (reference sequence). The CDR3 here is CSARPPTKAEAYF. The DNA of the CDR3 is TGCAGTGCTAGGCCCCCCACAAAGGCTGAAGCTTACTTT.

This clonotype was seen at least ten times. The chain carries TRBV25-1 and TRBJ2-7; no reliable D call. This CDR3 is built from 11 residues. Germline V gene sequence: CDR1 MGHDK, CDR2 SYGVNS. Trimming pared 4 bases from V and 2 bases from J, leaving 3 bases between. The CDR3 DNA is TGTGCCAGCAGTGTAGCCTACGAGCAGTACTTC. It translates to CASSVAYEQYF.

In its sample, this clonotype was seen a few times. The rearrangement uses TRBV7-9 and TRBJ2-3, with D possibly TRBD1 on 6 matching bases. The V end was cut by 1 base, the J end by 5 bases, with 13 bases between. Germline V gene data show CDR1 as SEHNR and CDR2 as FQNEAQ (reference sequence). The CDR3 runs to 15 residues. The CDR3 reads CASSLGPQGKDTQYF. For the CDR3, the DNA is TGTGCCAGCAGCTTAGGGCCTCAGGGGAAAGATACGCAGTATTTT.

The rearrangement joins TRBV6-5 to TRBJ2-1; a weak D match, TRBD1 (6 bases). V was trimmed by 6 bases and J by 2 bases, leaving 17 bases between them. The CDR3 covers 16 residues. CDR1 and CDR2 from the germline V gene are MNHEY and SVGAGI. CDR3 DNA: TGTGCCAGCAGCCAGATACTGGGGGCCACCTACAATGAGCAGTTCTTC. Encoded protein: CASSQILGATYNEQFF.

This clonotype was detected many times. The chain carries TRBV15 and TRBJ1-5; D ambiguous. CDR1 is LNHNV and CDR2 is YYDKDF in the germline V gene (reference sequence). The CDR3 is made up of 15 amino acids. The V gene lost 5 bases and the J gene lost 2 bases, with 13 bases spanning the gap. CDR3 residues: CATSQDAGGNQPQHF. The CDR3 DNA sequence: TGTGCCACCAGCCAAGACGCGGGTGGCAATCAGCCCCAGCATTTT. Variable domain in full (rest from reference TRBV15 and TRBJ1-5): DAMVIQNPRYQVTQFGKPVTLSCSQTLNHNVMYWYQQKSSQAPKLLFHYYDKDFNNEADTPDNFQSRRPNTSFCFLDIRSPGLGDTAMYLCATSQDAGGNQPQHFGDGTRLSIL.

This clonotype was detected a few times. V and J are TRBV20-1 and TRBJ2-1, with D uncertain. CDR1 is DFQATT, CDR2 SNEGSKA, per germline (reference sequence). The CDR3 totals 17 residues. Trimming stripped 7 bases from V and 3 bases from J, with 25 bases between. The CDR3 here is CSVPEESGTYLYNEQFF. As DNA, the CDR3 is TGCAGTGTCCCCGAGGAGTCCGGAACTTACCTCTACAATGAGCAGTTCTTC.

In regard to this clonotype: A read error is possible here, since a much larger clone lies one base away. The rearrangement joins TRBV5-3 to TRBJ2-7; no clear D. TRBV5-3 is flagged as an ORF with uncertain function. This CDR3 contains 16 residues. The CDR3: CASSLLGQAPIYKQYF. As DNA, the CDR3 is TGTGCCAGCAGCTTGTTGGGTCAGGCGCCAATCTACAAGCAGTACTTC.

This clonotype was seen more than once but under ten times. The chain links TRBV12-3 or TRBV12-4 to TRBJ1-1, with 10 bases matching TRBD1. The CDR3 runs to 14 residues. V shed 6 bases and J 5 bases; nucleotides not matched to a gene: 6. The CDR3: CASSARTGGTEAFF. The CDR3 DNA reads as TGTGCCAGCAGCGCCCGGACAGGGGGGACTGAAGCTTTCTTT.

This clonotype was observed a few times. The chain links TRBV20-1 to TRBJ2-7; 8 bases are a match to TRBD1. The CDR3 extends over 13 amino acids. V shed 6 bases and J 3 bases; nucleotides not matched to a gene: 7. In germline, CDR1 is DFQATT, CDR2 SNEGSKA (reference sequence). The chain's CDR3 is CSAGGQGVYEQYF. The CDR3 DNA follows: TGCAGTGCCGGAGGACAGGGAGTCTACGAGCAGTACTTC.

This clonotype was seen only a few times. The CDR3 bases are TGTGCCAGTAGTATAGTAGAAGGGAGGGACACTGAAGCTTTCTTT. Its protein is CASSIVEGRDTEAFF. The V call is TRBV19, the J call TRBJ1-1; D unclear. V lost 1 base and J 3 bases, leaving 12 bases between the germline ends. Germline V gene sequence: CDR1 LNHDA, CDR2 SQIVND (reference sequence). The CDR3 consists of 15 residues.

The J gene is TRBJ1-1, the V gene TRBV20-1; 7 positions match TRBD1. This CDR3 has 16 amino acids. Trimming removed 0 bases from V and 4 bases from J; junction bases left unmatched: 11. Germline CDR1 and CDR2: DFQATT and SNEGSKA (reference sequence). In DNA, the CDR3 is TGCAGTGCTAGAGATACCCGGGGGACAGCCCGCACTGAAGCTTTCTTT. Translated: CSARDTRGTARTEAFF.

This clonotype showed up just a few times. The genes are TRBV19 and TRBJ2-7, with 9 bases matching TRBD1. V shed 3 bases and J 6 bases; nucleotides not matched to a gene: 9. The CDR3 spans 15 residues. The germline gives CDR1 LNHDA, CDR2 SQIVND (reference sequence). CDR3 loop: CASSMGQGTFSEQYF. CDR3 coding DNA: TGTGCCAGTAGTATGGGACAGGGCACCTTCTCCGAGCAGTACTTC.

The chain is built from TRBV5-6 and TRBJ2-3, with a weak D call TRBD2 (5 bases). V dropped 6 bases and J dropped 5 bases, with 19 bases sitting between them. Germline values: CDR1 SGHDT, CDR2 YYEEEE. This CDR3 region has 15 residues. The CDR3: CASNVKVREGDTQYF. Written as DNA, the CDR3 is TGTGCCAGCAACGTCAAAGTTCGGGAAGGAGATACGCAGTATTTT.

This chain connects TRBV29-1 to TRBJ2-7, with 14 positions matching TRBD2. Germline values: CDR1 SQVTM, CDR2 ANQGSEA. Germline trimming cut 1 base from V and 4 bases from J; bases unmatched to any gene: 3. This CDR3 is built from 15 residues. The DNA of the CDR3 is TGCAGCGTTGAAGGGACTAGCGGGGGGCCTTACGAGCAGTACTTC. It is translated as CSVEGTSGGPYEQYF.

The chain carries TRBV9 and TRBJ2-1, with 7 bases fitting TRBD2. The germline CDR1 and CDR2 sequences are SGDLS and YYNGEE. Germline trimming cut 0 bases from V and 12 bases from J; bases unmatched to any gene: 9. The CDR3 loop spans 14 amino acids. The CDR3 spells CASSVDGTNDGQFF. The DNA of the CDR3 is TGTGCCAGCAGCGTAGACGGGACTAACGATGGGCAGTTCTTC. Complete variable domain (other parts from reference TRBV9 and TRBJ2-1): DSGVTQTPKHLITATGQRVTLRCSPRSGDLSVYWYQQSLDQGLQFLIQYYNGEERAKGNILERFSAQQFPDLHSELNLSSLELGDSALYFCASSVDGTNDGQFFGPGTRLTVL.

A word on this clonotype: Because the CDR3 is missing its conserved closing phenylalanine or tryptophan, this is likely a read error. The chain combines TRBV7-9 with TRBJ2-3, with unresolved D. V was trimmed by 4 bases and J by 0 bases, leaving 8 bases between them. The CDR3 has 14 residues. Germline values: CDR1 SEHNR, CDR2 FQNEAQ (reference sequence). CDR3 loop: CASSSLSSTDTQYS. Written as DNA, the CDR3 is TGTGCCAGCAGCTCACTATCGAGCACAGATACGCAGTATTCT.

Turning to this clonotype: A junction end diverges from the germline sequence, so it may reflect a read error. The gene calls are TRBV20-1 and TRBJ2-7, with D perhaps matching TRBD2 (5 bases). Looked up from germline, CDR1 is DFQATT and CDR2 is SNEGSKA (reference sequence). CDR3 size: 16 residues. CDR3 nucleotides: TGCAGTGCTAGAGTAGCTTCCGATAAACTAGTCTACGGGCAGTACTTC. It specifies CSARVASDKLVYGQYF.

Turning to this clonotype: This could be a read error, since a much larger clone is one nucleotide away. This sequence joins TRBV7-2 and TRBJ2-3, with D possibly being TRBD1 or TRBD2 (5 bases each). The CDR3 length is 15 residues. Trimming left V 0 bases short and J 2 bases short, with 9 bases between. Germline V CDR1 and CDR2: SGHTA, FQGNSA. DNA of the CDR3: TGTGCCAGCAGCTTAGCGGGGGTTCACACAGATACGCAGTATTTT. It yields the protein CASSLAGVHTDTQYF.

V usage is TRBV4-2 and J usage is TRBJ2-7; TRBD1 is a possible D gene (6 bases). CDR1 LGHNA and CDR2 YNFKEQ come from the germline V gene. V lost 1 base to trimming and J lost 0 bases, with 7 bases between them. CDR3 length: 14 residues. The CDR3 DNA reads as TGTGCCAGCAGCCAAGGACAGGACTCCTACGAGCAGTACTTC. This codes for CASSQGQDSYEQYF.

In this sample, this clonotype turned up many times. The gene calls are TRBV7-9 and TRBJ2-3; TRBD1 might be the D (6 bases). The CDR3 is 15 residues long. V lost 5 bases to trimming and J lost 4 bases, with 16 bases between them. Looked up from germline, CDR1 is SEHNR and CDR2 is FQNEAQ (reference sequence). CDR3 loop: CASSPQGLRADTQYF. CDR3 in DNA: TGTGCCAGCAGCCCACAGGGCCTCCGGGCAGATACGCAGTATTTT.

The sample holds a few counts of this clonotype. The chain joins TRBV4-1 to TRBJ2-7, with a tentative D call TRBD1 (6 bases). CDR3 length: 15 residues. Per germline, CDR1 MGHRA and CDR2 YSYEKL. Trimming left V 1 base short and J 1 base short, with 11 bases between. The CDR3 DNA follows: TGCGCCAGCAGCCAAGGGCCAGACAGGTCCTACGAGCAGTACTTC. Encoded protein: CASSQGPDRSYEQYF.

This sequence joins TRBV19 and TRBJ1-4; D call uncertain. This CDR3 region has 13 residues. Germline V gives CDR1 LNHDA, CDR2 SQIVND (reference sequence). Trimming stripped 9 bases from V and 0 bases from J, with 8 bases between. The CDR3 region has the DNA TGTGCCAGCAAAGAAGCAACTAATGAAAAACTGTTTTTT. Residues: CASKEATNEKLFF.